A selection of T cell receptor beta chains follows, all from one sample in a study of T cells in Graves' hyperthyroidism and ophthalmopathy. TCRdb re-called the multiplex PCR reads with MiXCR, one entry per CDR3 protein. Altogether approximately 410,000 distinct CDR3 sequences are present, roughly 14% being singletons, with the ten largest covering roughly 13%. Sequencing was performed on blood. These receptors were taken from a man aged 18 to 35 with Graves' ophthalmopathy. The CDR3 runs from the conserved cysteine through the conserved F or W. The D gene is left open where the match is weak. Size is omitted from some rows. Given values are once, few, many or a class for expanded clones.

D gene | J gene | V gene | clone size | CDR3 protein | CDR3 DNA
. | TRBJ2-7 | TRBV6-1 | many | CATYTYEQYF | TGTGCCACTTATACCTACGAGCAGTACTTC
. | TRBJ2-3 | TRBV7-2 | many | CASSQMGGARDTQYF | TGTGCCAGCAGCCAGATGGGGGGGGCAAGGGATACGCAGTATTTT
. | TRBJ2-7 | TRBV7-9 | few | CASSLLGRPYEQYF | TGTGCCAGCAGCTTACTGGGCCGCCCCTACGAGCAGTACTTC
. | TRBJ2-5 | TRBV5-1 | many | CASSLGFEETQYF | TGCGCCAGCAGCTTGGGGTTCGAGGAGACCCAGTACTTC
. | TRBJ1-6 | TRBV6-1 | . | CASSEGLGGARYSYNSPLHF | TGTGCCAGCAGTGAAGGACTGGGGGGGGCCCGCTATTCTTATAATTCACCCCTCCACTTT
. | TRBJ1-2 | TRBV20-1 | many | CSALTMYSYGYTF | TGCAGTGCCTTAACTATGTATAGCTATGGCTACACCTTC
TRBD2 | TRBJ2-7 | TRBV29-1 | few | CSALGGTSGIYEQYF | TGCAGCGCCCTGGGAGGGACTAGCGGGATCTACGAGCAGTACTTC
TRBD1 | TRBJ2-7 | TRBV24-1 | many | CATSDWTGDEQYF | TGTGCCACCAGTGACTGGACAGGGGACGAGCAGTACTTC
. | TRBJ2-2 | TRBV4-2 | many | CASSHLSTGELFF | TGTGCCAGCAGCCACCTTAGCACCGGGGAGCTGTTTTTT
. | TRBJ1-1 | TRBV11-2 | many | CASSVVNTEAFF | TGTGCCAGCAGTGTAGTGAACACTGAAGCTTTCTTT
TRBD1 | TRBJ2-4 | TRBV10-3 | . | CAISESTGQSTSTIQYF | TGTGCCATCAGTGAGTCGACGGGACAGTCGACCAGTACGATTCAGTACTTC